The source of this TCR beta chain is a study of long-term antiretroviral therapy in people with HIV. This CDR3 comprises 15 residues. Germline loops: CDR1 SGHTA, CDR2 FQGNSA. V shed 2 bases and J 2 bases; nucleotides not matched to a gene: 3. Researchers report immunoSEQ v3.0 was run at survey level. Repertoires were generated with immunoSEQ multiplex PCR, while TCRdb's copy carries only in-frame clones and drops some. Of thousands of clones detected, over 70% appear once; the ten largest clones hold roughly 14%. PBMC samples from each donor numbered at least one pre-ART and at least two post-ART. The study used samples holding roughly 1-10 million cryopreserved PBMC before DNA extraction.

The chain has TRBV7-2 and TRBJ2-7; the match to TRBD2 covers 10 bases. The clonotype originates from a man between 35 and 55 years old with HIV. The input for sequencing was unsorted PBMCs, taken about 2.5 years before starting antiretroviral therapy. The CDR3 region is CASSLSGGDTYEQYF. The CDR3 region has the DNA TGTGCCAGCAGCTTAAGCGGGGGGGATACCTACGAGCAGTACTTC.